The rows below give T cell receptor beta chains drawn from one sample of a study of blood T cell repertoires in COVID-19. Some clones are missing from TCRdb's copy, which holds only in-frame ones; the method was immunoSEQ multiplex PCR. Of 150,000 to 200,000 clones listed, approximately 95% were seen once; the top ten hold less than 2%. Sequenced: peripheral blood. Receptors were obtained from a woman in her sixties or seventies with COVID-19, enrolled during active disease. Each CDR3 is given with its conserved first and last residue. Each record gives: D gene, clone size, V gene, J gene, CDR3 DNA, CDR3 protein. The D gene is left open where the match is weak. Rows may omit the clone size; those that give it use once, few, many or a size class.

d_call: NA
clone_size: NA
v_call: TRBV6-2/TRBV6-3
j_call: TRBJ1-5
cdr3_nt: TGTGCCAGCAGTTACGAACGGGTGAGCAATCAGCCCCAGCATTTT
cdr3_aa: CASSYERVSNQPQHF

d_call: TRBD1
clone_size: NA
v_call: TRBV5-6
j_call: TRBJ1-1
cdr3_nt: TGTGCCAGCAGCTTGGTGTCAGGGGGTGTTACTGAAGCTTTCTTT
cdr3_aa: CASSLVSGGVTEAFF

d_call: TRBD2
clone_size: NA
v_call: TRBV4-1
j_call: TRBJ2-2
cdr3_nt: TGCGCCAGCAGCCATCCCTCGGGGAGGGGTGGAATCGGGGAGCTGTTTTTT
cdr3_aa: CASSHPSGRGGIGELFF

d_call: NA
clone_size: NA
v_call: TRBV5-1
j_call: TRBJ1-1
cdr3_nt: TGCGCCAGCACTAACGATGCGAACACTGAAGCTTTCTTT
cdr3_aa: CASTNDANTEAFF

d_call: NA
clone_size: NA
v_call: TRBV10-3
j_call: TRBJ1-3
cdr3_nt: TGTGCCATCAGACTTTACGGGACTGAGACTGGAAACACCATATATTTT
cdr3_aa: CAIRLYGTETGNTIYF

d_call: NA
clone_size: NA
v_call: TRBV7-6
j_call: TRBJ2-7
cdr3_nt: TGTGCCAGCAGCTTGGCAGGAAAAACCTACGAGCAGTACTTC
cdr3_aa: CASSLAGKTYEQYF

d_call: TRBD1
clone_size: NA
v_call: TRBV19
j_call: TRBJ1-1
cdr3_nt: TGTGCCAGTAGTATGGAGGGGGCACGTACTGAAGCTTTCTTT
cdr3_aa: CASSMEGARTEAFF

d_call: NA
clone_size: NA
v_call: TRBV4-2
j_call: TRBJ1-2
cdr3_nt: TGTGCCAGCAGCCCGATACCCCCTACCGGGGAAACTAACTATGGCTACACCTTC
cdr3_aa: CASSPIPPTGETNYGYTF

d_call: TRBD1
clone_size: NA
v_call: TRBV4-1
j_call: TRBJ1-2
cdr3_nt: TGCGCCAGCAGCCAAGAACAGGGGGCGGGTGGCTACACCTTC
cdr3_aa: CASSQEQGAGGYTF

d_call: TRBD1
clone_size: NA
v_call: TRBV19
j_call: TRBJ1-5
cdr3_nt: TGTGCCAGTAGATCCGCGAGACAGGGGGGACGTCAGCCCCAGCATTTT
cdr3_aa: CASRSARQGGRQPQHF

d_call: NA
clone_size: few
v_call: TRBV6-5
j_call: TRBJ1-3
cdr3_nt: TGTGCCAGCAGTTTCTCGACAGGTTCTGGAAACACCATATATTTT
cdr3_aa: CASSFSTGSGNTIYF

d_call: NA
clone_size: NA
v_call: TRBV2
j_call: TRBJ1-5
cdr3_nt: TGTGCCAGCGGTCGACACCTAATGGATCAGCCCCAGCATTTT
cdr3_aa: CASGRHLMDQPQHF

d_call: NA
clone_size: NA
v_call: TRBV7-2
j_call: TRBJ1-2
cdr3_nt: TGTGCCAGCAGCCCTACCGTCGAACCTGGCTATGGCTACACCTTC
cdr3_aa: CASSPTVEPGYGYTF

d_call: TRBD1
clone_size: NA
v_call: TRBV19
j_call: TRBJ1-2
cdr3_nt: TGTGCCAGTAGTATAGCCGGGACAGGGGGCGATGGCTACACCTTC
cdr3_aa: CASSIAGTGGDGYTF

d_call: TRBD2
clone_size: NA
v_call: TRBV19
j_call: TRBJ2-7
cdr3_nt: TGTGCCAGTGCCAAGCGGGGATTCGAGCAGTACTTC
cdr3_aa: CASAKRGFEQYF